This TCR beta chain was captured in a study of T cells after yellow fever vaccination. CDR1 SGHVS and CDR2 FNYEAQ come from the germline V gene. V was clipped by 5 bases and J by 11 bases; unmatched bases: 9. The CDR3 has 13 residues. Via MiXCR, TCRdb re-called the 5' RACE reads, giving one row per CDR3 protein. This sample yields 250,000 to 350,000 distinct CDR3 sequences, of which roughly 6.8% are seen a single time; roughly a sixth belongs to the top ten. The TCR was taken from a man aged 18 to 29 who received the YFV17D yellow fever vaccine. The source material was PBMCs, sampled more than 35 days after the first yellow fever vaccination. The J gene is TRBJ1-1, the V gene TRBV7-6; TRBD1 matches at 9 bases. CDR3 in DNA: TGTGCCAGCAGCCACACAGGGGGCCAAGAGGCTTTCTTT. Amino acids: CASSHTGGQEAFF.